This T cell receptor (beta chain) was identified in a study of blood T cells in healthy people across ages. Study findings and constraints: Roughly linear declines in TCR beta diversity per million T cells occurred with age. Donors of long life had a larger count of naive CD4+ cells and greater diversity than aged donors.

Isolation recovered at least 7 million PBMCs from every sample. The CDR3 has 16 residues. Worth noting for this clonotype: Its antigen is as yet unknown.

For the second PCR, which ran for roughly 6 to 12 cycles, a sample-barcoded 5' primer and a J-beta primer mix were used. Each CDR3 protein is one row after TCRdb ran MiXCR on the 5' RACE reads. In the table there are 800,000 to 950,000 distinct CDR3 sequences, around 36% of which are singletons. The TCR comes from a man aged 18 to 30 in good health. V gene TRBV12-3 or TRBV12-4 combines with J gene TRBJ2-1; D ambiguous. TRBJ2-7 explains the end of the DNA better; the J call may be wrong. Material: blood. DNA of the CDR3: TGTGCCAGCAGCCAATACAGCGCCAGCTCCTACAATGAGCAGTACTTC. The encoded protein is CASSQYSASSYNEQYF.